Presented here are 11 T cell receptor beta chains from one specimen sequenced in a study of blood T cell repertoires in COVID-19 (dated by TCRdb to the early 2020s). The library was made by the immunoSEQ multiplex PCR assay. In TCRdb, the immuneACCESS table is reduced to in-frame sequences with V and J assigned. These tables do not hold every clone; where another copy was compared, an unresolved V gene accounts for under half, and the others remain unexplained. For this sample the table gives more than 200,000 clones, of which 85% to 90% were detected only once. The ten largest clones represent roughly 1.7% of the sample. Sequenced input: PBMCs or T cells enriched from blood (not recorded which). The receptors were sampled from a woman between 45 and 65 years old who had recovered from COVID-19.

The V gene is TRBV12-3 or TRBV12-4, the J gene TRBJ2-1, with 11 bases matching TRBD2. The CDR3 runs to 13 residues. V shed 6 bases, J shed 15 bases, and the junction held 10 bases outside the gene matches. The CDR3 loop reads CASSYLAGGPSFF. DNA for the CDR3: TGTGCCAGCAGCTACTTAGCGGGAGGGCCTTCGTTCTTC.

The chain couples TRBV27 to TRBJ2-7, with D hard to call. In germline, CDR1 is MNHEY, CDR2 SMNVEV (reference sequence). With 4 bases removed from V and 2 bases from J, the gap between germline ends came to 12 bases. CDR3 size: 14 residues. This CDR3 is CASSSAAPPYEQYF. The CDR3 coding sequence is TGTGCCAGCAGTTCGGCGGCGCCACCCTACGAGCAGTACTTC.

This clone was recorded once. The genes are TRBV6-1 and TRBJ2-7, with 8 bases fitting TRBD1. CDR1 MNHNS and CDR2 SASEGT come from the germline V gene. This CDR3 contains 15 residues. The trim removed 0 bases at V and 4 bases at J, leaving 5 bases unmatched. CDR3 sequence: CASSEAGQVGYEQYF. In nucleotides, the CDR3 is TGTGCCAGCAGTGAAGCGGGACAGGTTGGTTACGAGCAGTACTTC.

This clone was found a few times. V is TRBV2 and J is TRBJ1-1; a weak D match, TRBD1 (5 bases). V lost 4 bases and J lost 5, with 17 bases in between. Per germline, CDR1 SNHLY and CDR2 FYNNEI. The CDR3 contains 15 residues. The CDR3 DNA reads TGTGCCAGCAGTGCGTCAGGACCCGGGGGGACTGAAGCTTTCTTT. Encoded protein: CASSASGPGGTEAFF.

The V and J genes are TRBV15 and TRBJ2-7; D perhaps matches TRBD2 (5 bases). The germline V gene has CDR1 LNHNV and CDR2 YYDKDF (reference sequence). Trimming took 3 bases from V and 12 from J, leaving 18 bases between them. The CDR3 has 13 residues. The CDR3 coding sequence is TGTGCCACCAGCAGGGTTGAGGGCGATCGAGGGTACTTC. Translating it yields CATSRVEGDRGYF.

J is TRBJ2-2 and V is TRBV23-1, with 11 nucleotides matching TRBD2. TRBV23-1 is identified as an open reading frame with a role that is uncertain. The CDR3 totals 15 residues. With V trimmed by 7 bases and J by 7 bases, 8 bases remained unmatched. DNA of the CDR3: TGCGCCAGCACTCCGATAGCGGGAGGGGGCGGGGAGCTGTTTTTT. Translation gives CASTPIAGGGGELFF.

V usage is TRBV5-1 and J usage is TRBJ1-1; tentative D call: TRBD1 (6 bases). Per germline, CDR1 SGHRS and CDR2 YFSETQ. The CDR3 is 14 amino acids. Trimming pared 2 bases from V and 1 base from J, leaving 9 bases between. CDR3 bases: TGCGCCAGCAGCTTTATAGGGGGGAACACTGAAGCTTTCTTT. It yields the protein CASSFIGGNTEAFF.

The chain combines TRBV3-1 (or the pseudogene TRBV3-2) with TRBJ1-6, with TRBD1 as a possible D gene (5 bases). Trimming cost V 0 bases and J 4 bases, with 16 bases left between them. Looked up from germline, CDR1 is LGHDT and CDR2 is YNNKEL (reference sequence). The CDR3 consists of 18 residues. CDR3 nucleotide sequence: TGTGCCAGCAGCCAAGATCTAGAACGGACAACATATAATTCACCCCTCCACTTT. This encodes CASSQDLERTTYNSPLHF.

The chain links TRBV27 to TRBJ2-7; D is perhaps TRBD2 (6 bases). Per germline, CDR1 MNHEY and CDR2 SMNVEV (reference sequence). This CDR3 is built from 15 residues. The germline V and J ends were trimmed by 5 bases and 1 base, with 15 bases remaining between them. The CDR3: CASSPWTKGSYEQYF. Written as DNA, the CDR3 is TGTGCCAGCAGTCCGTGGACTAAAGGGTCCTACGAGCAGTACTTC.

The V and J genes are TRBV9 and TRBJ1-1; D gene uncertain. Trimming took 0 bases from V and 5 from J, leaving 8 bases between them. The CDR3 is 13 amino acids. Looked up from germline, CDR1 is SGDLS and CDR2 is YYNGEE. Here the CDR3 reads CASSVGDKTEAFF. Written as DNA, the CDR3 is TGTGCCAGCAGCGTAGGAGATAAGACTGAAGCTTTCTTT.

The chain employs TRBV19 and TRBJ2-7; 7 bases are shared with TRBD1. The ends lost 5 bases at V and 4 bases at J; junction bases unmatched: 8. There are 14 residues in the CDR3. Germline CDR1 is LNHDA and CDR2 is SQIVND (reference sequence). The CDR3: CASSDGTAEYEQYF. The CDR3, as DNA: TGTGCCAGTAGTGACGGGACAGCTGAATACGAGCAGTACTTC.